This T cell receptor (beta chain) was sequenced during a study of blood T cell repertoires in COVID-19 (TCRdb year 2020). For context, the study as a whole: The collaborator samples originated in the United States, Italy and Spain and spanned the acute and convalescent phases of COVID-19. The prospective study material was composed of cDNA or gDNA derived from T cells, B-cell-depleted T cells, or PBMCs. Deeply sampled blood TCRbeta repertoires from subjects exposed to, actively infected with, or recovered from COVID-19 were included in the dataset. The repertoires were released in a freely available public database intended as a resource for research on the immune response to SARS-CoV-2. The samples were drawn from the first 160 participants of the ongoing ImmuneRACE study and from some 1,300 subjects provided by 6 global collaborators. A de-identified subject ID, COVID-19 status, age in years and sex were almost always included in the sample metadata. HLA class I and class II types, where available, came from metadata supplied by the sample provider rather than from assay-based typing. The full study reports these points: How much clinical and demographic metadata was included differed by source and by participant, and the metadata was provided uncurated.

The immunoSEQ Assay, a bias-controlled multiplex PCR, was used to amplify TCRbeta CDR3 regions from genomic DNA. The authors' analysis ran thus. Within the assay, amplification of reference gene primers was used to estimate how many nucleated cells each sample contained. Sequence reads were collapsed and filtered to measure the absolute abundance of every unique TCRbeta CDR3 rearrangement. For each sample, productive Simpson clonality was calculated as the square root of Simpson's diversity index over productive rearrangements. The clones in this table, taken by TCRdb from immuneACCESS, are in-frame only. Not every clone is retained; where verified, under half of the shortfall comes from an unresolved V gene, and the cause of the rest is unknown. That table gives V, J and clone size, and the DNA gave D and trimming. The sample has about 390,000 clones on record, approximately 87% of them singletons. Together, the top ten hold about a tenth of the sample.

Points on this clone: The antigen this receptor binds is unknown. Base-call qualities are not available, and no considerably larger clone is one nucleotide away.

The CDR3 goes from the cysteine to the phenylalanine over 23 residues. CDR3 DNA only is kept here, 69 bases in frame from base 1. Participants in the prospective study were aged about 18 to 89 years, lived in about two dozen United States geographic areas, and enrolled through a virtual design. In the prospective study, participants were assigned to cohorts based on the clinical history participants reported in a screening survey and a study questionnaire. For ImmuneRACE Cohort 3, a participant was defined as recovered based on two consecutive negative NP/OP PCR tests, clearance by a healthcare professional, or resolution of symptoms. In the prospective study, mobile phlebotomists collected whole blood, serum and a nasopharyngeal or oropharyngeal swab from each participant. Additional blood draws and questionnaires over an approximately 2-month period could optionally be provided by prospective study participants. Prospective study blood samples were shipped either frozen or at room temperature before DNA extraction.

The chain was built from TRBV21-1 and TRBJ1-5; the listed D gene, TRBD1, was not tested against the DNA. TRBV21-1 is flagged as a pseudogene. The sequenced material came from PBMCs or T cells enriched from blood (not recorded which). The TCR was taken from a woman aged 50 to 60 who had recovered from COVID-19. The sequence in DNA is TGTGCCAGCAGCAACCAGGGATGCCGGGACAGGGTATATCTTTCGTTTGGCAATCAGCCCCAGCATTTT. This sequence encodes CASSNQGCRDRVYLSFGNQPQHF.